This TCR beta chain is from a study of EBV T-cell therapy then PD-1 blockade in nasopharyngeal carcinoma. The treatment denotes: AdE1-LMPpoly-expanded autologous EBV-specific T-cell therapy followed by anti-PD-1 nivolumab. This CDR3 has 14 amino acids. Only in-frame clones appear in the TCRdb table, and some are missing; sequencing was by immunoSEQ multiplex PCR. In the table there are approximately 25,000 clones, roughly 84% of which are singletons. As regards this clone: Its antigen is still unknown.

The chain carries TRBV21-1 and TRBJ2-1. TRBV21-1 is a recognized pseudogene. Sequencing was performed on CD8+ T cells from blood, taken at approximately day 61 from a patient whose treatment included autologous EBV-specific T cells and nivolumab. The clonotype was recovered from a man aged 40-49 years with nasopharyngeal carcinoma. The CDR3 DNA follows: TGTGCCAGCAGTAACGGGGCAGGGAACAATGAGCAGTTCTTC. Translation gives CASSNGAGNNEQFF.